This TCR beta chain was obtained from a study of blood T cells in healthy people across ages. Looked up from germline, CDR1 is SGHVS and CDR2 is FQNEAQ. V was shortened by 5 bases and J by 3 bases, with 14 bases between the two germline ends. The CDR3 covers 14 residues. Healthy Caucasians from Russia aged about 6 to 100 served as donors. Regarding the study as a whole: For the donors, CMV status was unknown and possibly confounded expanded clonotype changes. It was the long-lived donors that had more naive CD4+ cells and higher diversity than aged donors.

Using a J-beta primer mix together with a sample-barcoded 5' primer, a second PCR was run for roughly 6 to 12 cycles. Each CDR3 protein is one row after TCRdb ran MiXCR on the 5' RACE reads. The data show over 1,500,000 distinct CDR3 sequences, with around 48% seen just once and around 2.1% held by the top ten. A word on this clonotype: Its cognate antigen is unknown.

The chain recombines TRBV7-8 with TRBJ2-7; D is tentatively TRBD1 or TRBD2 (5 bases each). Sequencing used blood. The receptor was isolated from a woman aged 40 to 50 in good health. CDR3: CASSKARDVYEQYF. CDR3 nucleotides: TGTGCCAGCAGCAAAGCGAGGGACGTCTACGAGCAGTACTTC.